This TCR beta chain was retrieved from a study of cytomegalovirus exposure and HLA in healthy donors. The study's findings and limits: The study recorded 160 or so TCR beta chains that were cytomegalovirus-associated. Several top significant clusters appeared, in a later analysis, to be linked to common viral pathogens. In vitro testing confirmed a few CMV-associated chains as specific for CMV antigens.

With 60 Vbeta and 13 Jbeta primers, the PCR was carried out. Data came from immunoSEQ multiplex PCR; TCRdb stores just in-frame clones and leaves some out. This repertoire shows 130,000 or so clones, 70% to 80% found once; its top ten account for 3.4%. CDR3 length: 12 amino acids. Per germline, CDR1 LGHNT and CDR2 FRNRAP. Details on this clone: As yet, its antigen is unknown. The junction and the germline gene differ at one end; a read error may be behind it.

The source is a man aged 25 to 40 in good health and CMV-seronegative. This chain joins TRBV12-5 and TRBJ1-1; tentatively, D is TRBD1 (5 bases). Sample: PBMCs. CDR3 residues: CASGLGINDSWF. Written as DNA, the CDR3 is TGTGCTAGTGGTTTGGGTATTAACGACAGCTGGTTT.